The T cell receptor beta chain under discussion was sequenced for a study of cytotoxic CD8 clonotypes in ibrutinib-treated CLL. Study information: Partial responses totalled 24 and complete responses 2; after median approximately 62 months, 14 remained remitted and roughly twelve progressed.

CDR3 length: 15 residues. The germline V gene has CDR1 SGHTA and CDR2 FQGNSA. V shed 4 bases, J shed 6 bases, and the junction held 5 bases outside the gene matches. About this clone itself: Its antigen is not identified.

The study's findings and limits: Patients showed higher baseline clonality than age-matched healthy donors, and it tracked circulating CD8+ T-cell counts. Upon ibrutinib response clonality rose, and upon progression it fell back toward baseline.

TCRdb's table, derived via immunoSEQ multiplex PCR, lists solely in-frame clones and lacks some. The sample includes 110,000 to 150,000 clones, 77% seen only once; the top ten take around 30%. The sample consisted of PBMCs, taken after 12 months of ibrutinib treatment. This chain links TRBV7-2 with TRBJ2-1; TRBD2 aligns across 11 bases. The receptor comes from a human donor with chronic lymphocytic leukemia. The CDR3 bases are TGTGCCAGCAGCTCAGCGGGACTAGCGGCCAATGAGCAGTTCTTC. It translates to CASSSAGLAANEQFF.